This TCR beta chain originates from a study of regulatory T cells in long-lasting Graves disease. Study-wide background: Graves' patients (newly diagnosed) had been on antithyroid drugs under 3 months.

Documented time point: newly diagnosed GD, antithyroid drugs for less than 3 months. PBMCs were the source of the RNA used for TCR sequencing. Patient provenance is recorded as an endocrinology department in Xi'an, China. V gave up 2 bases and J gave up 4 bases, with 12 bases separating them. This CDR3 has 15 residues. The germline V gene encodes CDR1 KGHDR and CDR2 SFDVKD. Arm-PCR of CDR3 regions and iRepertoire HTBI primers were the basis on which TCR beta libraries were built. TCRdb recomputed calls from the multiplex PCR reads with MiXCR, one row per CDR3 protein. There are roughly 510,000 distinct CDR3 sequences in the sample; approximately 16% occur only once, and around 12% lies in the top ten. This clonotype was detected only a few times. These same data were also listed under a study on T cells in Graves' hyperthyroidism and ophthalmopathy.

The chain links TRBV24-1 to TRBJ2-3; D gene ambiguous. The sequence derives from a man younger than 35 with Graves disease. The material was peripheral blood mononuclear cells (PBMCs), obtained at new diagnosis, from a patient treated with antithyroid drugs. CDR3 coding DNA: TGTGCCACCAGTGATTCCTGGACCACCTCAGATACGCAGTATTTT. As protein: CATSDSWTTSDTQYF.